These 3 T cell receptor beta chains share one sample of origin, sequenced in a study of primary melanoma T cells and metastatic recurrence. Profiled with immunoSEQ multiplex PCR; TCRdb holds only in-frame clones, not every one. Of over a thousand clones in the sample, around 85% were seen once. The sample taken for sequencing was melanoma tumor tissue. The source is a human donor with melanoma.

The chain couples TRBV11-3 to TRBJ1-6, with no clear D. The CDR3 has 14 residues. CDR1 and CDR2 (germline): SGHNT, YENEEA. The germline V and J ends were trimmed by 4 bases and 6 bases, with 10 bases remaining between them. The CDR3 nucleotides are TGTGCCAGCAGCTCCCTGGGAAGTAATTCACCCCTCCACTTT. It encodes CASSSLGSNSPLHF.

Here the CDR3 DNA reads TGCAGCGTTGGGGACTACTTTTACGAGCAGTACTTC. As protein: CSVGDYFYEQYF. The chain couples TRBV29-1 to TRBJ2-7; TRBD2 aligns across 7 bases. Germline V lookup: CDR1 SQVTM, CDR2 ANQGSEA. The ends lost 4 bases at V and 4 bases at J; junction bases unmatched: 4. The CDR3 is 12 residues long.

V usage is TRBV19 and J usage is TRBJ2-5; 7 bases are a match to TRBD1. CDR3 length: 13 amino acids. CDR1 and CDR2 from the germline V gene are LNHDA and SQIVND (reference sequence). The trim removed 10 bases at V and 2 bases at J, leaving 7 bases unmatched. CDR3 sequence: CATAGTDQETQYF. CDR3 sequence (DNA): TGTGCCACCGCCGGGACAGATCAAGAGACCCAGTACTTC.